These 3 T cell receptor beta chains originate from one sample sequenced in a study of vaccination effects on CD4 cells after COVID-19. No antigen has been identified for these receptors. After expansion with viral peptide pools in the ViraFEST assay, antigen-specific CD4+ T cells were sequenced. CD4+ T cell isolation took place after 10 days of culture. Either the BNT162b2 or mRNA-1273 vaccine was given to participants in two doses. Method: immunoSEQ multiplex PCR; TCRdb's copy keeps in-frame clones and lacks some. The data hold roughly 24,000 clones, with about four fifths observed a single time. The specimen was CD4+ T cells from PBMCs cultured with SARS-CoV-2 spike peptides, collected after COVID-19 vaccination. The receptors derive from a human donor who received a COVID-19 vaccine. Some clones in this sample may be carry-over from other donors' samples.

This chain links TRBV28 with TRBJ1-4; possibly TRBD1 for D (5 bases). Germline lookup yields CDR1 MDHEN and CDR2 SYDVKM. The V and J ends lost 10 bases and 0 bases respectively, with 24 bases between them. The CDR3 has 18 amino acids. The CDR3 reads CATSPWDRIIATNEKLFF. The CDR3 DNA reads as TGTGCCACTTCGCCATGGGACCGGATTATTGCAACTAATGAAAAACTGTTTTTT.

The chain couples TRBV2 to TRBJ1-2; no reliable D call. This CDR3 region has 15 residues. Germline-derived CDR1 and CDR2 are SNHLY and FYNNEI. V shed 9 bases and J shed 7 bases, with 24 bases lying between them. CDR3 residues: CARRIIGRPTLGYTF. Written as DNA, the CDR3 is TGTGCCAGACGCATAATCGGAAGACCAACTCTTGGCTACACCTTC.

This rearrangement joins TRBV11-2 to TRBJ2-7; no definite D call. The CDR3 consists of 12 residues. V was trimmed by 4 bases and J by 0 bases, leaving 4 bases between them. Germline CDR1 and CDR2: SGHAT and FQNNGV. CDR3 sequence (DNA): TGTGCCAGCAGCTCAATCTCCTACGAGCAGTACGTC. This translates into CASSSISYEQYV.